The clone carrying this T cell receptor (beta chain) was observed a handful of times. Its antigen is unidentified. cDNA synthesis used the whole RNA isolate, giving expressed TCRB sequences. The repertoire was sequenced with immunoSEQ multiplex PCR; TCRdb's copy has only in-frame clones and lacks some. The table lists hundreds of thousands of clones, 30% of them singletons. This sample was taken from a study of beta chain features in type 1 diabetes. Trimming took off 5 bases at V and 4 bases at J, with 22 bases between the two ends. CDR1 and CDR2 from the germline V gene are SQVTM and ANQGSEA. The CDR3 spans 16 residues. Regarding the study as a whole: cDNA-based reads could over-represent cells with high TCR expression.

The sample consisted of naive CD4+ T cells from blood. The clonotype comes from a man aged 18 to 30 in good health. The chain combines TRBV29-1 with TRBJ2-3; D call uncertain. The CDR3 sequence is CSVLYQSPGAPDTQYF. The CDR3, as DNA: TGCAGCGTTCTCTACCAAAGCCCGGGCGCCCCAGATACGCAGTATTTT.